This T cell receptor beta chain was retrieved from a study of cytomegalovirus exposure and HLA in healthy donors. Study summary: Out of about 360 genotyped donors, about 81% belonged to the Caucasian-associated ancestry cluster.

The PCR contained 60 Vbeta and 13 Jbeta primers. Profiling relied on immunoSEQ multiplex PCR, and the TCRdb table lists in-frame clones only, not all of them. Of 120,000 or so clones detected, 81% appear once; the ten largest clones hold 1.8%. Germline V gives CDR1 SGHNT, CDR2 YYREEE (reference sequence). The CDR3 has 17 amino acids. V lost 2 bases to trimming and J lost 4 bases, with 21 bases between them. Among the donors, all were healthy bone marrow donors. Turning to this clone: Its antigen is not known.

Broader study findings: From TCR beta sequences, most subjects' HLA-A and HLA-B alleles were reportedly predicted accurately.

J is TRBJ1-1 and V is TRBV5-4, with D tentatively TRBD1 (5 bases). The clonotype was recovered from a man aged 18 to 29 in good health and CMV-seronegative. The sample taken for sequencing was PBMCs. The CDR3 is CASSLAGGGPRSTEAFF. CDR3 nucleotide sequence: TGTGCCAGCAGCTTAGCGGGGGGTGGGCCCAGGAGCACTGAAGCTTTCTTT.